The 17 T cell receptor beta chains listed next were all sequenced from one sample in a study of blood T cell repertoires in COVID-19. Assay: immunoSEQ multiplex PCR; the TCRdb copy retains only in-frame clones and omits some. This table has around 150,000 clones, around 80% appearing once. Sample: PBMCs or T cells enriched from blood (not recorded which). These receptors were taken from a woman aged 55-70 years who had recovered from COVID-19.

V and J are TRBV29-1 and TRBJ2-2; D is uncertain. Trimming took 4 bases from V and 3 from J, leaving 6 bases between them. CDR3 size: 12 residues. Germline CDR1 and CDR2: SQVTM and ANQGSEA. The CDR3 nucleotides are TGCAGCGTTGGCGAGTACACCGGGGAGCTGTTTTTT. Residues: CSVGEYTGELFF.

This clone was seen just once. The V gene is TRBV4-2, the J gene TRBJ2-3, with 7 nucleotides matching TRBD2. The CDR3 runs 14 residues. V gave up 8 bases and J gave up 5 bases; unmatched junction bases: 10. Germline assignment: CDR1 LGHNA and CDR2 YNFKEQ. The CDR3 loop is CASAYQASGDTQYF. The CDR3 DNA follows: TGTGCCAGCGCCTATCAGGCTAGCGGAGATACGCAGTATTTT.

The sample holds a few counts of this clone. V is TRBV18 and J is TRBJ1-1; D remains unclear. Trimming took off 3 bases at V and 3 bases at J, with 17 bases between the two ends. The germline V gene has CDR1 KGHSH and CDR2 LQKENI. This CDR3 is 16 amino acids long. The DNA for the CDR3 is TGTGCCAGCTCACCGCCCGAGCGTGGTCCGGACACTGAAGCTTTCTTT. Its protein product is CASSPPERGPDTEAFF.

This chain joins TRBV27 and TRBJ2-7; tentatively, D is TRBD1 (7 bases). Germline V gene lookup returns CDR1 MNHEY and CDR2 SMNVEV (reference sequence). Trimming removed 7 bases from V and 2 bases from J, with 15 bases in between. CDR3 length: 14 amino acids. The CDR3 coding sequence is TGTGCCAGCAAGGGGGCGGGACTTGCCTACGAGCAGTACTTC. Translation gives CASKGAGLAYEQYF.

The sample holds one count of this clone. This sequence joins TRBV2 and TRBJ2-3; D ambiguous. The CDR3 extends over 12 amino acids. CDR1 and CDR2 (germline): SNHLY, FYNNEI. V lost 6 bases and J lost 5, with 9 bases in between. DNA for the CDR3: TGTGCCAGCAGCCAGATTCAAGATACGCAGTATTTT. Translation: CASSQIQDTQYF.

Worth noting for this clone: The junction departs from the called germline gene at one end, perhaps through a read error. This chain uses TRBV27 with TRBJ1-5; D perhaps matches TRBD1 (5 bases). Germline CDR1 and CDR2: MNHEY and SMNVEV (reference sequence). The CDR3 is made up of 14 amino acids. CDR3 coding DNA: TGTGCCAGCGGTTTCCCCGGGGGATATCAGCCCCAGCATTTT. Translation: CASGFPGGYQPQHF.

V usage is TRBV28 and J usage is TRBJ1-2, with 7 bases fitting TRBD1. The V gene's germline CDR1 is MDHEN and CDR2 SYDVKM. The ends lost 6 bases at V and 5 bases at J; junction bases unmatched: 6. The CDR3 runs 13 residues. CDR3 coding DNA: TGTGCCAGCAGCAAGATGACAGGGTATGGCTACACCTTC. This codes for CASSKMTGYGYTF.

This chain connects TRBV5-1 to TRBJ1-1; the match to TRBD1 covers 8 bases. This CDR3 has 15 amino acids. Trimming took 2 bases from V and 3 from J; bases not matched to a gene: 6. From germline, CDR1 is SGHRS and CDR2 YFSETQ. In DNA, the CDR3 is TGCGCCAGCAGCTTCGCAGGGGGCGAGGACACTGAAGCTTTCTTT. Its translation: CASSFAGGEDTEAFF.

The chain links TRBV28 to TRBJ2-7, with TRBD2 matching over 9 bases. J lost 4 bases, V lost 6 bases, and 13 bases had no gene match. This CDR3 spans 16 amino acids. The germline gives CDR1 MDHEN, CDR2 SYDVKM. CDR3 nucleotide sequence: TGTGCCAGCAGGTCTAGACTAGCGGCCACTGTTTACGAGCAGTACTTC. Translating it yields CASRSRLAATVYEQYF.

V usage is TRBV7-2 and J usage is TRBJ2-5; possible D gene TRBD2, 6 bases. Per germline, CDR1 SGHTA and CDR2 FQGNSA. The CDR3 has 14 amino acids. V was trimmed by 2 bases and J by 2 bases, leaving 9 bases between them. The DNA for the CDR3 is TGTGCCAGCAGCTTAAACGCGGGGCAAGAGACCCAGTACTTC. Protein sequence: CASSLNAGQETQYF. The full variable domain, its missing parts supplied by reference TRBV7-2 and TRBJ2-5, is GAGVSQSPSNKVTEKGKDVELRCDPISGHTALYWYRQSLGQGLEFLIYFQGNSAPDKSGLPSDRFSAERTGGSVSTLTIQRTQQEDSAVYLCASSLNAGQETQYFGPGTRLLVL.

Here the CDR3 reads CASRLGQGADTQYF. In DNA form, the CDR3 reads TGTGCCAGCAGGCTCGGACAGGGAGCAGATACGCAGTATTTT. This chain uses TRBV28 with TRBJ2-3; 8 nucleotides align to TRBD1. From germline, CDR1 is MDHEN and CDR2 SYDVKM. There are 14 residues in the CDR3. Losses at the gene ends were 6 bases for V and 4 bases for J; bases not matched to a gene: 6.

V gene TRBV7-9 combines with J gene TRBJ2-7; D is perhaps TRBD1 (6 bases). Trimming took off 1 base at V and 5 bases at J, with 18 bases between the two ends. The germline V gene has CDR1 SEHNR and CDR2 FQNEAQ (reference sequence). The CDR3 runs 16 residues. As DNA, the CDR3 is TGTGCCAGCAGCTTAGGTTGGGTGGGGCCAGGGGACGAGCAGTACTTC. The encoded protein is CASSLGWVGPGDEQYF.

This chain connects TRBV7-8 to TRBJ2-1; D possibly corresponds to TRBD2 (6 bases). The CDR3 is 17 amino acids. The V gene's germline CDR1 is SGHVS and CDR2 FQNEAQ. V lost 4 bases and J lost 3, with 19 bases in between. The CDR3 sequence: CASSSLEASVFYNEQFF. The DNA of the CDR3 is TGTGCCAGCAGCTCCCTCGAGGCTAGCGTATTCTACAATGAGCAGTTCTTC.

This chain links TRBV6-2 or TRBV6-3 with TRBJ1-2, with D possibly matching TRBD1 (6 bases). Trimming shortened V by 5 bases and J by 4 bases, and 11 bases separated the two germline ends. The CDR3 is made up of 13 amino acids. Per germline, CDR1 MNHEY and CDR2 SVGEGT. CDR3 loop: CASSVGHLYGYTF. For the CDR3, the DNA is TGTGCCAGCAGTGTGGGACACCTCTATGGCTACACCTTC.

The chain combines TRBV5-1 with TRBJ1-2; maybe TRBD1 (5 bases). CDR3 length: 14 residues. Germline CDR1 is SGHRS and CDR2 is YFSETQ. The germline V and J ends were trimmed by 4 bases and 4 bases, with 14 bases remaining between them. The CDR3 coding sequence is TGCGCCAGCAGCGCGGCACAGGTCTCCTATGGCTACACCTTC. Translation gives CASSAAQVSYGYTF. Drawing the rest from reference TRBV5-1 and TRBJ1-2, the complete variable domain is KAGVTQTPRYLIKTRGQQVTLSCSPISGHRSVSWYQQTPGQGLQFLFEYFSETQRNKGNFPGRFSGRQFSNSRSEMNVSTLELGDSALYLCASSAAQVSYGYTFGSGTRLTVV.

V and J are TRBV23-1 and TRBJ2-7, with D maybe TRBD1 (5 bases). TRBV23-1 is reported as an ORF; its role is uncertain. Trimming took off 8 bases at V and 1 base at J, with 12 bases between the two ends. CDR3 length: 13 amino acids. CDR3 nucleotide sequence: TGCGCCAGCCTCCAGGGCTATTCCTACGAGCAGTACTTC. Translation gives CASLQGYSYEQYF.

This chain uses TRBV28 with TRBJ1-5; D perhaps matches TRBD1 (6 bases). The CDR3 covers 17 residues. Germline loops: CDR1 MDHEN, CDR2 SYDVKM. V lost 8 bases to trimming and J lost 4 bases, with 24 bases between them. CDR3 nucleotide sequence: TGTGCCAGCTCCATACCCGGACAGCTTCGACTGAATCAGCCCCAGCATTTT. This gives the protein CASSIPGQLRLNQPQHF.